The clone carrying this TCR beta chain is deemed medium-sized (0.01 to 0.1%) by its frequency. Its specificity is not known. The data stem from a study of T cell clusters in autoimmune cytopenias. Study results and caveats: TRB repertoire shifts in secondary cytopenia and chronic lymphocytic leukemia mostly reflected lymphoma, not autoimmunity.

TRB rearrangements were amplified by touch-down multiplex PCR with mixed TRB-A/B primers. From its re-call of the multiplex PCR reads, TCRdb lists each CDR3 protein once, without DNA. This sample lists thousands of distinct CDR3 sequences; its ten largest clones have 4.9%. TRB amplification used approximately 0.25 ug of peripheral blood genomic DNA. Source material: peripheral blood. The clonotype originates from a human donor with an autoimmune cytopenia or autoimmune hepatitis (not recorded which).

The chain's CDR3 is CASTEGQGAGANVLTF. The V gene is TRBV19, the J gene TRBJ2-6; the D call from TCRdb, TRBD1, cannot be confirmed without DNA. Per the germline V gene, CDR1 is LNHDA and CDR2 is SQIVND (reference sequence). This CDR3 spans 16 amino acids.